This T cell receptor (beta chain) stems from a study of cytomegalovirus exposure and HLA in healthy donors. Study results and caveats: There were several of the most significant clusters that appeared linked to common viral pathogens in a later analysis. Presence/absence analyses rested on an assumption that sequencing depth was roughly uniform across donors. Previous analysis showed most TCR beta V segments were productive about 87% or about 30% of the time.

PCR employed 60 Vbeta and 13 Jbeta primers. Assay used: immunoSEQ multiplex PCR; TCRdb lists only in-frame clones, some missing. The sample includes 95,000 to 150,000 clones, approximately 66% of them seen just once. A remark on this clone: Its antigen is still unknown.

The ends were cut back, 3 bases at V and 6 bases at J, with 14 bases in the middle. This CDR3 contains 15 residues. Germline loops: CDR1 MNHNS, CDR2 SASEGT. The V gene is TRBV6-1, the J gene TRBJ2-2, with D perhaps TRBD2 (5 bases). The specimen sequenced was PBMCs. This TCR derives from a woman aged 40 to 50 in good health and CMV-seropositive. The CDR3 DNA is TGTGCCAGCAGTGAGGCGGGCGACTGGTCCGGGGAGCTGTTTTTT. Its protein product is CASSEAGDWSGELFF.